Each of the 14 T cell receptor beta chains below was sequenced from the same sample in a study of blood T cells in healthy people across ages. The use of a sample-barcoded 5' primer and a J-beta primer mix characterized a second PCR of about 6 to 12 cycles. TCRdb reprocessed the 5' RACE reads via MiXCR and lists one record per CDR3 protein. The sample gives roughly 1,500,000 distinct CDR3 sequences, roughly 40% of which show up once; 7.9% is in the top ten. Sample: blood. These receptors originate from a woman under 30 in good health.

This clonotype turned up a few times. The chain combines TRBV6-6 with TRBJ2-5, with no clear D. The CDR3 is 14 amino acids. Per germline, CDR1 MNHNY and CDR2 SVGAGI (reference sequence). Trimming left V 0 bases short and J 5 bases short, with 10 bases between. The CDR3 protein is CASSYSLSWETQYF. In DNA, the CDR3 is TGTGCCAGCAGTTACTCCCTAAGTTGGGAGACCCAGTACTTC.

The rearrangement links TRBV28 to TRBJ2-4; D remains unclear. Near its end, the DNA agrees better with TRBJ2-7, so the J call may be wrong. The CDR3 loop spans 13 amino acids. Per the germline V gene, CDR1 is MDHEN and CDR2 is SYDVKM. The CDR3 nucleotides read TGTGCCAGTGACGGGCCGACACACTACGAGCAGTACTTC. Protein: CASDGPTHYEQYF.

This clonotype occurred a few times. V gene TRBV20-1 combines with J gene TRBJ2-1, with 7 bases identical to TRBD1. The germline V gene encodes CDR1 DFQATT and CDR2 SNEGSKA (reference sequence). V lost 1 base to trimming and J lost 4 bases; unmatched junction nucleotides: 7. The CDR3 is made up of 15 amino acids. The CDR3 region is CSARAEETGYNEQFF. The CDR3 coding sequence is TGCAGTGCTAGAGCTGAAGAGACAGGGTACAATGAGCAGTTCTTC.

The chain couples TRBV27 to TRBJ2-5; TRBD1 aligns across 12 bases. In germline, CDR1 is MNHEY, CDR2 SMNVEV (reference sequence). Trimming cost V 4 bases and J 7 bases; bases outside gene matches: 10. This CDR3 is 16 amino acids long. The CDR3: CASSSGRDRGPGTQYF. DNA for the CDR3: TGTGCCAGCAGTTCGGGGCGGGACAGGGGGCCGGGGACCCAGTACTTC.

The chain has TRBV7-2 and TRBJ2-5; D tentatively fits TRBD1 or TRBD2 (5 bases each). Germline V gene sequence: CDR1 SGHTA, CDR2 FQGNSA. The CDR3 is made up of 16 amino acids. V was shortened by 2 bases and J by 4 bases, with 17 bases between the two germline ends. CDR3 in amino acids: CASSLPPGGGRETQYF. Here the CDR3 DNA reads TGTGCCAGCAGCTTACCGCCTGGGGGTGGAAGAGAGACCCAGTACTTC.

The chain links TRBV2 to TRBJ1-5; unclear D gene. CDR3 size: 13 residues. CDR1 SNHLY and CDR2 FYNNEI come from the germline V gene. Trimming stripped 1 base from V and 5 bases from J, with 6 bases between. CDR3 sequence reads: CASSEEVDQPQHF. Here the CDR3 DNA reads TGTGCCAGCAGTGAAGAGGTGGATCAGCCCCAGCATTTT.

CDR3 nucleotides: TGCGCCAGCAGCTTGAGGGGTGGGGCAGCTCGCACAGATACGCAGTATTTT. Amino acids: CASSLRGGAARTDTQYF. This rearrangement joins TRBV5-1 to TRBJ2-3, with D tentatively TRBD1 (5 bases). V lost 1 base, J lost 1 base, and 16 bases lay in between. Germline assignment: CDR1 SGHRS and CDR2 YFSETQ. The CDR3 has 17 amino acids.

This clonotype has at least ten counts. The rearrangement links TRBV28 to TRBJ2-7, with D uncertain. V lost 3 bases to trimming and J lost 4 bases, with 4 bases between them. CDR1 is MDHEN and CDR2 is SYDVKM in the germline V gene. The CDR3 runs 11 residues. The CDR3 sequence: CASSFLYEQYF. CDR3 nucleotide sequence: TGTGCCAGCAGTTTCCTGTACGAGCAGTACTTC.

V is TRBV20-1 and J is TRBJ1-2; no reliable D call. The CDR3 is made up of 11 amino acids. The ends were cut back, 2 bases at V and 3 bases at J, with 4 bases in the middle. The V gene's germline CDR1 is DFQATT and CDR2 SNEGSKA (reference sequence). The CDR3 loop is CSARKDYGYTF. The CDR3 coding sequence is TGCAGTGCTAGAAAGGACTATGGCTACACCTTC.

The V and J genes are TRBV11-2 and TRBJ2-7; D might be TRBD1 or TRBD2, each matching 7 bases. CDR1 and CDR2 from the germline V gene are SGHAT and FQNNGV. The V and J ends lost 2 bases and 0 bases respectively, with 29 bases between them. The CDR3 extends over 21 amino acids. The CDR3 DNA is TGTGCCAGCAGCTTATATCATCTTGTCTCGCGGGGGACAGTGAGCTCCTACGAGCAGTACTTC. It specifies CASSLYHLVSRGTVSSYEQYF.

The chain links TRBV10-1 to TRBJ2-1, with D hard to call. Germline V gene sequence: CDR1 WNHNN, CDR2 SYGVQD (reference sequence). The CDR3 spans 14 residues. V lost 4 bases, J lost 2 bases, and 9 bases lay in between. The CDR3 sequence: CASSAARAYNEQFF. In nucleotides, the CDR3 is TGCGCCAGCAGTGCGGCTAGGGCCTACAATGAGCAGTTCTTC.

This clonotype was recorded a few times. The chain has TRBV5-1 and TRBJ1-2; D remains ambiguous. This CDR3 contains 14 residues. V lost 6 bases and J 3 bases, leaving 15 bases between the germline ends. Germline V gene sequence: CDR1 SGHRS, CDR2 YFSETQ. The CDR3 DNA sequence: TGCGCCAGCAACCTGGAATATAAGGACTATGGCTACACCTTC. Protein: CASNLEYKDYGYTF.

This clonotype has a handful of counts. The chain recombines TRBV29-1 with TRBJ2-7; D is undetermined. The V gene's germline CDR1 is SQVTM and CDR2 ANQGSEA. V dropped 6 bases and J dropped 3 bases, with 15 bases sitting between them. This CDR3 has 13 residues. The CDR3 is CSVGPGTNYEQYF. Here the CDR3 DNA reads TGCAGCGTGGGCCCGGGCACCAACTACGAGCAGTACTTC.

The chain joins TRBV9 to TRBJ2-3; D perhaps matches TRBD2 (6 bases). CDR3 length equals 15 residues. Germline CDR1 SGDLS, CDR2 YYNGEE. Trimming pared 4 bases from V and 0 bases from J, leaving 12 bases between. As DNA, the CDR3 is TGTGCCAGCAGCTCAGACGGGGGTAGCACAGATACGCAGTATTTT. Its translation is CASSSDGGSTDTQYF.